This TCR beta chain was identified in a study of neurological immune-mediated disorders. This CDR3 has 14 residues. Germline V gives CDR1 SGHRS, CDR2 YFSETQ. After removal of 4 bases from V and 2 bases from J, the junction contained 4 bases not matched to a gene. This clonotype was detected many times. Template-switch 5'RACE cDNA synthesis added a 10-nucleotide unique molecular identifier. TCRdb redid the calling of the 5' RACE reads with MiXCR, one entry per CDR3 protein. The sample yields 25,000 to 30,000 distinct CDR3 sequences, 9% to 14% seen once. The study drew its healthy controls from blood bank volunteers in Maryland, USA. Unsorted libraries were generated from 2 million PBMCs. These cells had been stored in RNAlater at -80 C.

What was sequenced was PBMCs. The receptor was derived from an older woman in good health. V usage is TRBV5-1 and J usage is TRBJ2-3; 7 bases are shared with TRBD1. CDR3 coding DNA: TGCGCCAGCAGCCGACAGGGTGTCACAGATACGCAGTATTTT. The encoded protein is CASSRQGVTDTQYF.